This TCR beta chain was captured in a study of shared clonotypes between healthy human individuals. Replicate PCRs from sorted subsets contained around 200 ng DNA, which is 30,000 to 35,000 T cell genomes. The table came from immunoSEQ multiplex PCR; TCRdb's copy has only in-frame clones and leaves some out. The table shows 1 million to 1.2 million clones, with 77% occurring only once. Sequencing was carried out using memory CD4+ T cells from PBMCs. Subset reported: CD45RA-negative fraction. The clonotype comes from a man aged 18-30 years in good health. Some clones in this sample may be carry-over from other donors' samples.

The CDR3 nucleotides read TGCGCCAGCAAGAAAATAATCCAGGACGAGCAGTACTTC. The encoded protein is CASKKIIQDEQYF. The J gene is TRBJ2-7, the V gene TRBV5-1; D unclear. Trimming removed 6 bases from V and 5 bases from J, with 15 bases in between. Per germline, CDR1 SGHRS and CDR2 YFSETQ. The CDR3 runs 13 residues.